This record looks at one T cell receptor (beta chain) sequence and its context. This sample is drawn from a study of blood T cell repertoires in COVID-19. Those enrolled, adults aged roughly 18 to 100 years, came from 24 US areas. Recovered Cohort 3 donors showed two negative PCRs, clearance, or symptom resolution. In the source study's methods: Reference gene primer amplification gave estimated nucleated cell counts. The table came from immunoSEQ multiplex PCR; TCRdb's copy has only in-frame clones and leaves some out. V, J and clone size are taken as reported in that table, and D and trimming were inferred from the DNA itself. The table lists roughly 330,000 clones, around 87% of them singletons. Sequenced material: PBMCs or T cells enriched from blood (not recorded which). This TCR derives from a woman aged 30 to 39 who had recovered from COVID-19.

The CDR3 DNA reads TGTGCCAGCAGCCCGCCGCAGGGGGCTACCTCCTACAATGAGCAGTTCTTC. It encodes CASSPPQGATSYNEQFF. The chain couples TRBV7-9 to TRBJ2-1; TRBD1 aligns across 8 bases. The CDR3 runs to 17 residues. Germline V lookup: CDR1 SEHNR, CDR2 FQNEAQ (reference sequence). V lost 5 bases and J lost 0; bases outside the gene matches: 9.